One and the same sample provided the 15 T cell receptor beta chains below, sequenced in a study of blood T cell repertoires in COVID-19. Clones were sequenced by immunoSEQ multiplex PCR, and TCRdb holds only the in-frame ones, with some missing. The sample has 68,000 or so clones, roughly nine tenths seen once. Sequences were obtained from peripheral blood. These receptors were collected from a woman between 50 and 59 years old with COVID-19, enrolled during active disease.

The V gene is TRBV5-1, the J gene TRBJ1-1; D is unresolved. From germline, CDR1 is SGHRS and CDR2 YFSETQ. The germline V and J ends were trimmed by 4 bases and 4 bases, with 17 bases remaining between them. CDR3 length: 15 residues. CDR3 in amino acids: CASSPDLPRGTEAFF. In DNA form, the CDR3 reads TGCGCCAGCAGCCCAGATCTACCCCGGGGCACTGAAGCTTTCTTT.

The rearrangement joins TRBV11-2 to TRBJ2-2; TRBD1 agrees at 10 bases. This CDR3 is 18 amino acids long. Trimming took 1 base from V and 4 from J; bases not matched to a gene: 9. Per the germline V gene, CDR1 is SGHAT and CDR2 is FQNNGV. The CDR3 sequence: CASSLVLIRQGATGELFF. For the CDR3, the DNA is TGTGCCAGCAGCTTAGTTCTTATAAGACAGGGGGCCACCGGGGAGCTGTTTTTT. Together with reference TRBV11-2 and TRBJ2-2, the CDR3 gives the full variable domain: EAGVAQSPRYKIIEKRQSVAFWCNPISGHATLYWYQQILGQGPKLLIQFQNNGVVDDSQLPKDRFSAERLKGVDSTLKIQPAKLEDSAVYLCASSLVLIRQGATGELFFGEGSRLTVL.

This clone has a single count. The V call is TRBV24-1, the J call TRBJ1-5; D perhaps matches TRBD1 (6 bases). The CDR3 contains 15 residues. V was clipped by 5 bases and J by 7 bases, with 17 bases between them. Germline CDR1 KGHDR, CDR2 SFDVKD. The CDR3 reads CATSAVGGRGQPQHF. The CDR3, as DNA: TGTGCCACCAGTGCCGTGGGGGGGCGAGGGCAGCCCCAGCATTTT.

This rearrangement joins TRBV7-2 to TRBJ2-1; 8 bases agree with TRBD2. The germline V gene encodes CDR1 SGHTA and CDR2 FQGNSA. Germline trimming cut 2 bases from V and 6 bases from J; bases unmatched to any gene: 6. The CDR3 spans 15 residues. The CDR3: CASSLSSGSFNEQFF. The CDR3 nucleotides read TGTGCCAGCAGCTTATCCAGCGGGAGCTTCAATGAGCAGTTCTTC.

This clone was seen only a few times. V and J are TRBV11-3 and TRBJ2-2, with 7 bases identical to TRBD1. CDR3 size: 14 residues. CDR1 and CDR2 (germline): SGHNT, YENEEA. J gave up 3 bases and V 10 bases, and 8 bases lay outside the gene matches. Written as DNA, the CDR3 is TGTGCCACGGAGGACAGGCCGTACACCGGGGAGCTGTTTTTT. Protein sequence: CATEDRPYTGELFF.

The J gene is TRBJ1-6, the V gene TRBV21-1; the D call in the table, TRBD1, was not verified against the DNA. TRBV21-1 is noted as a pseudogene. The CDR3 consists of 17 residues. The CDR3 here is CASSTLSVARGRSPLHF. As DNA, the CDR3 is TGTGCCAGCAGCACGCTCTCCGTTGCCAGGGGGCGTTCACCCCTCCACTTT.

The chain combines TRBV6-5 with TRBJ2-1; TRBD1 matches 10 bases. Looked up from germline, CDR1 is MNHEY and CDR2 is SVGAGI. CDR3 length equals 16 residues. Trimming took 4 bases from V and 5 from J; bases not matched to a gene: 8. CDR3 bases: TGTGCCAGCAGTTCCTTTCGGGGGACAGGGGACAATGAGCAGTTCTTC. Amino acid sequence: CASSSFRGTGDNEQFF.

The gene calls are TRBV6-5 and TRBJ2-1; the match to TRBD2 covers 9 bases. The CDR3 contains 15 residues. CDR1 and CDR2 (germline): MNHEY, SVGAGI. V lost 6 bases to trimming and J lost 5 bases; unmatched junction nucleotides: 8. CDR3 sequence: CASRRVAGVDNEQFF. DNA of the CDR3: TGTGCCAGCAGAAGGGTAGCGGGAGTAGACAATGAGCAGTTCTTC.

This clone showed up just once. The chain links TRBV6-2 or TRBV6-3 to TRBJ2-1, with unresolved D. This CDR3 contains 14 residues. The V gene lost 7 bases and the J gene lost 0 bases, with 10 bases spanning the gap. The V gene's germline CDR1 is MNHEY and CDR2 SVGEGT. CDR3 loop: CASIPLGSYNEQFF. Here the CDR3 DNA reads TGTGCCAGCATCCCCCTCGGCTCCTACAATGAGCAGTTCTTC.

This chain links TRBV10-1 with TRBJ1-2; D possibly corresponds to TRBD1 (6 bases). The CDR3 is 13 amino acids. Germline CDR1 and CDR2: WNHNN and SYGVQD (reference sequence). V lost 3 bases and J 4 bases, leaving 9 bases between the germline ends. The CDR3 DNA reads TGCGCCAGCAGTGAACAGGGATCCTATGGCTACACCTTC. It translates to CASSEQGSYGYTF.

The V gene is TRBV27, the J gene TRBJ1-1, with D perhaps TRBD1 (6 bases). Trimming cost V 9 bases and J 1 base, with 15 bases left between them. CDR1 is MNHEY, CDR2 SMNVEV, per germline (reference sequence). The CDR3 is made up of 14 amino acids. The CDR3 coding sequence is TGTGCCAGTTATCGAACAGGGAGGAACACTGAAGCTTTCTTT. The encoded protein is CASYRTGRNTEAFF.

The chain carries TRBV29-1 and TRBJ2-1; 7 bases match TRBD1. CDR1 SQVTM and CDR2 ANQGSEA come from the germline V gene. There are 11 residues in the CDR3. V shed 7 bases, J shed 3 bases, and the junction held 0 bases outside the gene matches. As DNA, the CDR3 is TGCAGCGCAGGGGGCTACAATGAGCAGTTCTTC. Encoded protein: CSAGGYNEQFF.

CDR3: CASSPKVGLVGFVTKNIQYF. CDR3 bases: TGTGCCAGCAGCCCAAAGGTGGGACTAGTGGGGTTCGTGACCAAAAACATTCAGTACTTC. The chain couples TRBV3-1 (or the pseudogene TRBV3-2) to TRBJ2-4; 8 bases are shared with TRBD2. CDR3 size: 20 residues. J was trimmed by 2 bases and V by 4 bases; bases with no gene match: 19. Germline values: CDR1 LGHDT, CDR2 YNNKEL (reference sequence).

The chain combines TRBV19 with TRBJ1-1, with TRBD1 as a possible D gene (6 bases). V dropped 4 bases and J dropped 6 bases, with 12 bases sitting between them. Per the germline V gene, CDR1 is LNHDA and CDR2 is SQIVND (reference sequence). There are 13 residues in the CDR3. The CDR3 DNA reads TGTGCCAGTAGTACATTACAGGGAGCTGAAGCTTTCTTT. It translates to CASSTLQGAEAFF.

The chain uses TRBV27 and TRBJ2-2, with D perhaps TRBD1 (6 bases). The CDR3 consists of 14 residues. V was cut by 4 bases and J by 2 bases, with 8 bases left in between. Germline CDR1 and CDR2: MNHEY and SMNVEV (reference sequence). CDR3 loop: CASSWTDNTGELFF. As DNA, the CDR3 is TGTGCCAGCAGTTGGACAGATAACACCGGGGAGCTGTTTTTT.